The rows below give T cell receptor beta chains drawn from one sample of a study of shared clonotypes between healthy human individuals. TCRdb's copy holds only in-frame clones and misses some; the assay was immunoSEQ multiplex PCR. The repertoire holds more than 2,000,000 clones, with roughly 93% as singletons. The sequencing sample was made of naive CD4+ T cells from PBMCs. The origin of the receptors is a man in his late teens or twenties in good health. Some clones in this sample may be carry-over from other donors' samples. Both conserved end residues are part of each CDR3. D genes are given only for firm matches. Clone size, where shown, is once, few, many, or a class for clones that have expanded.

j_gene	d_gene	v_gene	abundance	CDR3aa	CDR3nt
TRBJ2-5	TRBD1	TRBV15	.	CATSVRGPETQYF	TGTGCCACCAGCGTAAGGGGGCCAGAGACCCAGTACTTC
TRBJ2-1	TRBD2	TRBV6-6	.	CASRYLAGSSYNEQFF	TGTGCCAGCAGGTACCTAGCGGGCAGCTCCTACAATGAGCAGTTCTTC
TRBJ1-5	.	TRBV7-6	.	CASSLVSSEAPQHF	TGTGCCAGCAGCTTAGTGTCGTCGGAAGCGCCCCAGCATTTT
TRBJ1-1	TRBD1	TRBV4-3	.	CASGDRGGTEAFF	TGCGCCAGCGGGGACAGGGGAGGCACTGAAGCTTTCTTT
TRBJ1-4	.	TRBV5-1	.	CASSLATGINEKLFF	TGCGCCAGCAGCTTGGCCACGGGCATCAATGAAAAACTGTTTTTT
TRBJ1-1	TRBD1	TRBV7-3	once	CASSPTGGKEAFF	TGTGCCAGCAGCCCGACAGGGGGCAAAGAAGCTTTCTTT
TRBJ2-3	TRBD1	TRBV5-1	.	CASSWGTDPSPQYF	TGCGCCAGCAGCTGGGGGACAGACCCTTCCCCTCAGTATTTT
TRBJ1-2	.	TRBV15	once	CATSRDLVERAGYTF	TGTGCCACCAGCAGAGATTTAGTAGAGAGGGCTGGCTACACCTTC
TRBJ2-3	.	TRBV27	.	CASSLKGYLITDTQYF	TGTGCCAGCAGTTTAAAGGGCTACCTGATCACAGATACGCAGTATTTT
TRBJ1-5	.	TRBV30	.	CAWSVSGVQPQHF	TGTGCCTGGAGTGTGTCAGGGGTTCAGCCCCAGCATTTT
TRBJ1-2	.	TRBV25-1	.	CASSELRENYGYTF	TGTGCCAGCAGTGAACTCCGAGAGAACTATGGCTACACCTTC
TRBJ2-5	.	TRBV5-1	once	CASSLEQGAAQYF	TGCGCCAGCAGCTTGGAGCAGGGAGCGGCCCAGTACTTC
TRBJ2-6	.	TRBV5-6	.	CASSLVGVSSGANVLTF	TGTGCCAGCAGCTTGGTGGGTGTTTCCTCTGGGGCCAACGTCCTGACTTTC
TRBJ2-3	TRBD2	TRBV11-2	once	CASSRTTGLAGRTDTQYF	TGTGCCAGCAGCCGCACCACCGGACTAGCGGGCCGCACAGATACGCAGTATTTT
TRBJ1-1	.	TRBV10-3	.	CAISSKGTEAFF	TGTGCCATCAGCAGTAAGGGGACTGAAGCTTTCTTT
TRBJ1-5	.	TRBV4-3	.	CASSQDDATPQHF	TGCGCCAGCAGCCAAGATGACGCAACGCCCCAGCATTTT
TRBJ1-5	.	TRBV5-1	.	CASSFEGGYDQPQHF	TGCGCCAGCAGCTTTGAGGGCGGGTATGATCAGCCCCAGCATTTT
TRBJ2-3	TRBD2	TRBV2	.	CASSGTMLSTDTQYF	TGTGCCAGCAGCGGGACTATGCTGAGCACAGATACGCAGTATTTT
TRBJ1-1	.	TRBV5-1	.	CASRSDRSRNTEAFF	TGCGCCAGCAGATCGGACAGATCAAGGAACACTGAAGCTTTCTTT
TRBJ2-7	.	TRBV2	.	CASLPREGSSYEQYF	TGTGCCAGCTTACCCCGAGAGGGGAGCTCCTACGAGCAGTACTTC
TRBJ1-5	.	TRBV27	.	CASSFGGSNQPQHF	TGTGCCAGCAGTTTTGGGGGGAGCAATCAGCCCCAGCATTTT
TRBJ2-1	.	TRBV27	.	CASSLSFSRLTPYNEQFF	TGTGCCAGCAGTTTATCTTTTTCTCGGTTGACACCTTACAATGAGCAGTTCTTC
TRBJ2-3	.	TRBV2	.	CASSVGSGNTDTQYF	TGTGCCAGCAGTGTGGGTAGCGGTAACACAGATACGCAGTATTTT
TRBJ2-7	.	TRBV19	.	CASSTYGPEQYF	TGTGCCAGTAGTACTTATGGGCCCGAGCAGTACTTC
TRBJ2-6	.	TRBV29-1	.	CSALSGANVLTF	TGCAGCGCTCTATCTGGGGCCAACGTCCTGACTTTC
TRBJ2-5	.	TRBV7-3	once	CASSSGPGVETQYF	TGTGCCAGCAGCTCCGGCCCGGGGGTAGAGACCCAGTACTTC
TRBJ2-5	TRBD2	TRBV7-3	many	CASSFYPSGIETQYF	TGTGCCAGCAGCTTCTATCCTAGCGGGATAGAGACCCAGTACTTC
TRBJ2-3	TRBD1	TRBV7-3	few	CASSRGTGSDTQYF	TGTGCCAGCAGCCGCGGGACAGGGTCAGATACGCAGTATTTT
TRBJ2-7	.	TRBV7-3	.	CASSLTGRTGIYEQYF	TGTGCCAGCAGCCTCACAGGCAGGACCGGTATCTACGAGCAGTACTTC
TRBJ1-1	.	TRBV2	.	CASSEAHPRGGRNTEAFF	TGTGCCAGCAGTGAAGCCCATCCCCGGGGGGGCCGAAACACTGAAGCTTTCTTT
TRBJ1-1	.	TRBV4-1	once	CASSQDWGADTEAFF	TGCGCCAGCAGCCAAGATTGGGGGGCGGACACTGAAGCTTTCTTT
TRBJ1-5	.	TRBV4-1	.	CASSQTVVTLNQPQHF	TGCGCCAGCAGCCAAACAGTTGTAACACTCAATCAGCCCCAGCATTTT
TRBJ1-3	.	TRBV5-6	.	CASSLATRVGTIYF	TGTGCCAGCAGCTTGGCCACCAGGGTGGGAACCATATATTTT
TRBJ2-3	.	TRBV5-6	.	CASSLGAATDTQYF	TGTGCCAGCAGCCTGGGGGCAGCCACAGATACGCAGTATTTT
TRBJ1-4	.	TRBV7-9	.	CASSLGASNEKLFF	TGTGCCAGCAGCTTAGGAGCTTCTAATGAAAAACTGTTTTTT
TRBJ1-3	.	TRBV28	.	CASAPTGAAYLGNTIYF	TGTGCCAGCGCACCCACCGGGGCAGCCTACCTTGGAAACACCATATATTTT
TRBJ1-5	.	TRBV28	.	CASSLGGANQPQHF	TGTGCCAGCAGTTTAGGAGGGGCCAATCAGCCCCAGCATTTT
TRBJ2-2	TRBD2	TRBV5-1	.	CASSLLTSGTGELFF	TGCGCCAGCAGCTTGCTGACTAGCGGCACCGGGGAGCTGTTTTTT